This T cell receptor (beta chain) was profiled in a study of shared clonotypes between healthy human individuals. CD45RO-negative, CCR7-selected cells formed the naive CD8 fraction, which excluded terminally differentiated effector memory CD45RA+ cells. The protocol was immunoSEQ multiplex PCR, while the TCRdb copy is restricted to in-frame clones and leaves out a portion. Of over 2 million clones in the sample, around 96% were seen once. Sequencing was done on a sample of naive CD8+ T cells sorted from blood. The TCR originated in a man aged 18 to 29 in good health.

The CDR3 region is CASSLYTTGDGYTF. The DNA of the CDR3 is TGTGCCAGCAGCCTCTACACTACAGGGGATGGCTACACCTTC. V gene TRBV6-6 combines with J gene TRBJ1-2; 7 nucleotides align to TRBD1. V was clipped by 6 bases and J by 6 bases; unmatched bases: 10. Germline CDR1 is MNHNY and CDR2 is SVGAGI (reference sequence). The CDR3 totals 14 residues.